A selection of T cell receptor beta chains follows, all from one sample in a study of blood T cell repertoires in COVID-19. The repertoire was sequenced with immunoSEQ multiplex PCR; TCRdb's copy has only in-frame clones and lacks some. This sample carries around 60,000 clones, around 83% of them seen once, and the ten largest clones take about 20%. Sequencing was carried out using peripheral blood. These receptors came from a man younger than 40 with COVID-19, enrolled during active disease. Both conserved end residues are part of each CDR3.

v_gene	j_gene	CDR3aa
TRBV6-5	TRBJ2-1	CASSLLQGSGNNEQFF
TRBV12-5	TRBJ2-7	CASGPGQGSYEQYF
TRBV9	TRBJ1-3	CASSGTGGGNTIYF
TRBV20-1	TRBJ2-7	CSAYSYEQYF
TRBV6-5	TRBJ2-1	CASSYQGAVNEQFF
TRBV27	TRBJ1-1	CASLGWDRGYTEAFF
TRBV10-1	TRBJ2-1	CASSKSMKNEQFF
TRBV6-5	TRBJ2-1	CASTPLAGTYNEQFF
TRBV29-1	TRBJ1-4	CSVVSADNEKLFF
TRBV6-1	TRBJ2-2	CASSEVNSLNTGELFF
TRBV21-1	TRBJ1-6	CASSKALSTYRGSPLHF
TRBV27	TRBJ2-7	CASSTMGGTSSYEQYF
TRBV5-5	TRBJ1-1	CATFRGTEAFF
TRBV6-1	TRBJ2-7	CASSDPMGQASGEQYF
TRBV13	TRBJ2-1	CASSLAGGNEQFF
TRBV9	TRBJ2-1	CASTLSPLGLDNEQFF
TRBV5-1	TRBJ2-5	CASSRTSGVQETQYF
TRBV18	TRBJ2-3	CASSPGQPTPTDTQYF
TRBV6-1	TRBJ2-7	CASSEATTGWYEQYF
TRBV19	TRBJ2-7	CASSPTFVSYEQYF
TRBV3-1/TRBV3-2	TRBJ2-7	CASSQISDPTYEQYF
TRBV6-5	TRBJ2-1	CASSYSGAGGLNEQFF
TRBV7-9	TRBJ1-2	CASSTDRNYGYTF
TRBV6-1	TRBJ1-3	CASSEDRNSGNTIYF
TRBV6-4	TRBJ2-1	CASSSLAGGYNEQFF
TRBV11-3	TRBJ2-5	CASSSTGTGQETQYF
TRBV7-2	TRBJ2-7	CASSDDTGAYEQYF
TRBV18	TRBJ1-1	CASSPGQGAQNTEAFF
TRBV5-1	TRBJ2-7	CASSFGSSYEQYF
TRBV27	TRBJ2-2	CASSPPGLAGAGELFF
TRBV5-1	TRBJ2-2	CASSPKSWDTRFGLYTGELFF
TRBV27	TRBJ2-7	CASSSSYEQYFAGEQYF
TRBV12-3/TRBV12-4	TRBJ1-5	CASSLKQNQPQHF
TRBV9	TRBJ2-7	CASSARRGSSYEQYF
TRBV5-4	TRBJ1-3	CASSRGESGNTIYF
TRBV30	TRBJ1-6	CAWSTGQSNSPLHF
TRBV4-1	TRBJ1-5	CASSQDRQTYFSNQPQHF
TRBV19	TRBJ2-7	CASSAAGQGVHEQYF
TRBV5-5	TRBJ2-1	CASRGQQYNEQFF
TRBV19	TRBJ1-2	CASSIPQGGDYGYTF
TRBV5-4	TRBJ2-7	CASSAGTGFSYEQYF
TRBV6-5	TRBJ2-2	CASTLGQTNTGELFF
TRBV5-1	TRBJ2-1	CASSSPQGTDYNEQFF
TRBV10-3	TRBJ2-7	CAISEFGGSYEQYF
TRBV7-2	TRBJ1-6	CASSVGQGSSPLHF
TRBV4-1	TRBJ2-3	CASSQVRTGVSTDTQYF
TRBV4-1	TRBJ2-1	CASSRTPGLTGNEQFF
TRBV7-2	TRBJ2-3	CASSHDPGTTSTDTQYF
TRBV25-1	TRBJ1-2	CASSGPGQGDYGYTF